This TCR beta chain was captured by sequencing in a study of breast tumors, draining lymph nodes, adjacent tissues. This clonotype was picked up many times. What it binds is not known. TCRdb itself ran the multiplex PCR reads through MiXCR, one entry per CDR3 protein. Of about 47,000 distinct CDR3 sequences listed, roughly 23% are singletons. Broader study findings: Data only fit, rather than demonstrated, lymph node origin of most tumor T cells.

Germline loops: CDR1 KGHDR, CDR2 SFDVKD. Trimming cost V 1 base and J 0 bases, with 11 bases left between them. The CDR3 is 16 amino acids. V is TRBV24-1 and J is TRBJ2-5; no firm D call. Sequences were obtained from breast tumor tissue. The source of this sequence is a female donor with breast cancer. Some clones in this sample may be carry-over from other donors' samples. CDR3 sequence (DNA): TGTGCCACCAGTGATTTCTCCGACAATCACCAAGAGACCCAGTACTTC. This sequence encodes CATSDFSDNHQETQYF.